This T cell receptor (beta chain) was observed in a study of early T cells in non-severe SARS-CoV-2 infection. Findings and limits, study-wide: Anti-spike CD8 responses were favored in VDJdb matching, and private and CD4 specificities were missed.

With regard to this clonotype: Antigen specificity is unknown.

Unique molecular identifiers were attached to individual cDNA molecules. MiXCR was run by TCRdb on the 5' RACE reads, yielding one entry per CDR3 protein. This table holds tens of thousands of distinct CDR3 sequences, approximately 16% found once. This specimen was whole blood, taken at baseline. This receptor was identified in an adult who was a healthcare worker with PCR-confirmed SARS-CoV-2 infection or an uninfected control (not recorded which).

Here the CDR3 reads CASSQDIAGTYEQYF. The CDR3 DNA is TGTGCCAGCAGCCAAGACATAGCGGGAACCTACGAGCAGTACTTC. This rearrangement joins TRBV4-2 to TRBJ2-7, with TRBD2 matching over 8 bases. J gave up 2 bases and V 0 bases, and 3 bases lay outside the gene matches. CDR3 length equals 15 residues. From germline, CDR1 is LGHNA and CDR2 YNFKEQ.